The 20 T cell receptor beta chains presented below share a single source sample, sequenced in a study of cytomegalovirus exposure and HLA in healthy donors. A multiplex PCR was run with 60 Vbeta primers and 13 Jbeta primers. The protocol was immunoSEQ multiplex PCR, while the TCRdb copy is restricted to in-frame clones and leaves out a portion. Of approximately 240,000 clones detected, 82% appear once; the ten largest clones hold roughly 5%. The source material was PBMCs. Receptors were obtained from a woman in her 40s in good health and CMV-seropositive.

The chain is built from TRBV28 and TRBJ2-7; 7 bases match TRBD2. The germline V gene encodes CDR1 MDHEN and CDR2 SYDVKM. The J segment lost 2 bases and the V segment lost 10 bases, leaving 14 bases of the junction unmatched. This CDR3 has 15 amino acids. The CDR3 region is CATREERDPAYEQYF. DNA of the CDR3: TGTGCCACCAGGGAGGAGCGGGACCCGGCCTACGAGCAGTACTTC.

This rearrangement joins TRBV28 to TRBJ1-1, with D possibly TRBD1 on 5 matching bases. The germline V gene encodes CDR1 MDHEN and CDR2 SYDVKM. The CDR3 totals 12 residues. The V and J ends lost 3 bases and 11 bases respectively, with 13 bases between them. The CDR3 loop reads CASSFGAGLAFF. DNA for the CDR3: TGTGCCAGCAGTTTTGGTGCAGGGTTGGCTTTCTTT.

The rearrangement uses TRBV5-8 and TRBJ1-1; 7 nucleotides match TRBD1. J was trimmed by 1 base and V by 0 bases; bases with no gene match: 6. The length of the CDR3 is 16 residues. The V gene's germline CDR1 is SGHTS and CDR2 YDEGEE. The CDR3 DNA is TGTGCCAGCAGCTTGGATTTGGGGACAGCGAACACTGAAGCTTTCTTT. Protein: CASSLDLGTANTEAFF.

V gene TRBV9 combines with J gene TRBJ2-7, with 10 bases aligning to TRBD2. The CDR3 extends over 18 amino acids. With 4 bases clipped from V and 5 bases from J, the junction kept 18 bases outside the gene matches. Germline CDR1 reads SGDLS; CDR2 reads YYNGEE. The CDR3 here is CASSTNEGSGRFFDEQYF. The CDR3 DNA follows: TGTGCCAGCAGCACGAATGAGGGTAGCGGGAGGTTTTTCGACGAGCAGTACTTC.

This chain joins TRBV7-6 and TRBJ2-3; TRBD2 matches 11 bases. There are 18 residues in the CDR3. Trimming at V came to 1 base and at J to 1 base, leaving 7 bases not matched to a gene. Germline loops: CDR1 SGHVS, CDR2 FNYEAQ. This CDR3 is CASSLVASGRRRTDTQYF. The CDR3 DNA is TGTGCCAGCAGCTTAGTAGCTAGCGGGAGGCGTCGCACAGATACGCAGTATTTT.

This chain uses TRBV2 with TRBJ1-5, with 10 positions matching TRBD1. The trim removed 5 bases at V and 6 bases at J, leaving 7 bases unmatched. There are 15 residues in the CDR3. CDR1 is SNHLY, CDR2 FYNNEI, per germline. The CDR3 nucleotides read TGTGCCAGCAGTCCGACAGGGGGCGCTGGTCAGCCCCAGCATTTT. Protein product: CASSPTGGAGQPQHF. The full variable domain, its missing parts supplied by reference TRBV2 and TRBJ1-5, is EPEVTQTPSHQVTQMGQEVILRCVPISNHLYFYWYRQILGQKVEFLVSFYNNEISEKSEIFDDQFSVERPDGSNFTLKIRSTKLEDSAMYFCASSPTGGAGQPQHFGDGTRLSIL.

The DNA for the CDR3 is TGTGCCAGCAGCCCCCGCGCCGCCCGAGAATCCTATGGCTACACCTTC. It encodes CASSPRAARESYGYTF. The rearrangement links TRBV7-9 to TRBJ1-2; D gene uncertain. The CDR3 runs 16 residues. Germline-derived CDR1 and CDR2 are SEHNR and FQNEAQ (reference sequence). Trimming stripped 5 bases from V and 4 bases from J, with 20 bases between.

The J gene is TRBJ2-1, the V gene TRBV5-1; 15 positions agree with TRBD2. V shed 4 bases and J 7 bases; nucleotides not matched to a gene: 6. CDR3 length equals 16 residues. Germline-derived CDR1 and CDR2 are SGHRS and YFSETQ. The CDR3 region has the DNA TGCGCCAGCAGCGGACTAGCGGGGGGGCCAGGGAATGAGCAGTTCTTC. Encoded protein: CASSGLAGGPGNEQFF.

This rearrangement joins TRBV5-8 to TRBJ2-3; TRBD1 matches at 9 bases. After removal of 4 bases from V and 5 bases from J, the junction contained 5 bases not matched to a gene. Germline-derived CDR1 and CDR2 are SGHTS and YDEGEE. The CDR3 contains 14 residues. The CDR3 region has the DNA TGTGCCAGCAGCCTGGGACAGGGTAAAGATACGCAGTATTTT. Protein product: CASSLGQGKDTQYF.

The rearrangement uses TRBV27 and TRBJ2-7; 11 bases line up with TRBD2. Germline V gene sequence: CDR1 MNHEY, CDR2 SMNVEV (reference sequence). The CDR3 runs 15 residues. The V segment lost 6 bases and the J segment 5 bases; nucleotides outside the gene matches: 9. CDR3 residues: CASSPLGLAAHEQYF. In DNA, the CDR3 is TGTGCCAGCAGCCCCCTGGGACTAGCGGCCCACGAGCAGTACTTC.

The V and J genes are TRBV27 and TRBJ2-1; 7 bases line up with TRBD1. Looked up from germline, CDR1 is MNHEY and CDR2 is SMNVEV (reference sequence). This CDR3 has 15 residues. With 7 bases clipped from V and 0 bases from J, the junction kept 6 bases outside the gene matches. CDR3 loop: CASKMGQSSYNEQFF. The DNA for the CDR3 is TGTGCCAGCAAGATGGGACAGAGCTCCTACAATGAGCAGTTCTTC.

The chain employs TRBV10-3 and TRBJ1-4; 7 bases map to TRBD1. Looked up from germline, CDR1 is ENHRY and CDR2 is SYGVKD. This CDR3 is 13 amino acids long. J gave up 5 bases and V 6 bases, and 3 bases lay outside the gene matches. The CDR3 spells CAIRGGQNEKLFF. As DNA, the CDR3 is TGTGCCATCAGAGGGGGACAGAATGAAAAACTGTTTTTT.

CDR3 DNA sequence: TGTGCCAGCAGCTTAGGGGGGCCGTTCGGCGAGCAGTACTTC. It encodes CASSLGGPFGEQYF. The chain combines TRBV11-1 with TRBJ2-7; D may be TRBD1 (6 bases). V lost 1 base and J 6 bases, leaving 13 bases between the germline ends. The CDR3 is 14 residues long. Germline CDR1 and CDR2: SGHAT and FQDESV (reference sequence). The entire variable domain, with the rest obtained from reference TRBV11-1 and TRBJ2-7, is as follows: EAEVAQSPRYKITEKSQAVAFWCDPISGHATLYWYRQILGQGPELLVQFQDESVVDDSQLPKDRFSAERLKGVDSTLKIQPAELGDSAMYLCASSLGGPFGEQYFGPGTRLTVT.

The chain links TRBV5-8 to TRBJ2-5; possibly TRBD1 for D (6 bases). This CDR3 is 15 amino acids long. V dropped 6 bases and J dropped 5 bases, with 20 bases sitting between them. In germline, CDR1 is SGHTS, CDR2 YDEGEE. The CDR3 here is CASTQDLGRGETQYF. Here the CDR3 DNA reads TGTGCCAGCACCCAGGATTTGGGCAGGGGTGAGACCCAGTACTTC. Variable domain in full (rest from reference TRBV5-8 and TRBJ2-5): EAGVTQSPTHLIKTRGQQATLRCSPISGHTSVYWYQQALGLGLQFLLWYDEGEERNRGNFPPRFSGRQFPNYSSELNVNALELEDSALYLCASTQDLGRGETQYFGPGTRLLVL.

To note about this clone: Mismatch with germline at one junction end may stem from a read error. The V and J genes are TRBV7-7 and TRBJ1-2; D not resolved. The CDR3 consists of 15 residues. The V gene's germline CDR1 is SSHAT and CDR2 FNYEAQ (reference sequence). The CDR3 region has the DNA TGTGCTAGCAGCTTAGAAGGTGCTCAGAGAGGGGGCTACACCTTC. Translated: CASSLEGAQRGGYTF.

This chain connects TRBV4-2 to TRBJ1-2; 9 bases are a match to TRBD1. CDR1 is LGHNA and CDR2 is YNFKEQ in the germline V gene. After removal of 3 bases from V and 5 bases from J, the junction contained 4 bases not matched to a gene. This CDR3 is built from 14 residues. CDR3 sequence (DNA): TGTGCCAGCAGCCAGACGGACAGGGGTTATGGCTACACCTTC. It is translated as CASSQTDRGYGYTF.

The table lists this clone with a few counts. V gene TRBV7-9 combines with J gene TRBJ2-1, with 9 bases lining up with TRBD2. The CDR3 covers 16 residues. The V gene's germline CDR1 is SEHNR and CDR2 FQNEAQ (reference sequence). V was pared by 0 bases and J by 4 bases, with 4 bases of the junction left unmatched. CDR3 sequence (DNA): TGTGCCAGCAGCTTAGCTAGCGGGGGTGCATACAATGAGCAGTTCTTC. Translating it yields CASSLASGGAYNEQFF.

The V call is TRBV6-5, the J call TRBJ2-5; TRBD1 matches at 7 bases. The J call may be in error: the DNA end matches TRBJ2-7 better. The germline gives CDR1 MNHEY, CDR2 SVGAGI. This CDR3 has 14 residues. The CDR3 DNA reads as TGTGCCATCCCCACAGGGGTCCACTCCTACGAGCAGTACTTC. Amino acid sequence: CAIPTGVHSYEQYF.

The J gene is TRBJ2-6, the V gene TRBV18; D gene unclear. The germline V gene has CDR1 KGHSH and CDR2 LQKENI. Deletions cut 2 bases from V and 4 bases from J, with 15 bases between. The CDR3 sequence is 17 residues long. The CDR3 is CASSPSTVALGANVLTF. CDR3 DNA sequence: TGTGCCAGCTCACCAAGTACAGTCGCCCTCGGGGCCAACGTCCTGACTTTC.

The V and J genes are TRBV5-1 and TRBJ2-1, with D perhaps TRBD1 (5 bases). The CDR3 totals 15 residues. V was pared by 1 base and J by 2 bases, with 10 bases between. Germline V gene data show CDR1 as SGHRS and CDR2 as YFSETQ. CDR3 nucleotide sequence: TGCGCCAGCAGCTTGAGTCAGGGAACCTACAATGAGCAGTTCTTC. Translating gives CASSLSQGTYNEQFF.